These 7 T cell receptor beta chains share one sample of origin, sequenced in a study of T cell changes during pregnancy in multiple sclerosis. Sequencing was performed with immunoSEQ multiplex PCR; in TCRdb, only in-frame clones are kept and a portion is missing. The data hold about 70,000 clones, with around 90% observed a single time. The source material was CD4+ T cells from peripheral blood mononuclear cells, sampled after pregnancy. All receptors come from a female donor with multiple sclerosis, enrolled in a pregnancy study.

The chain has TRBV30 and TRBJ1-4; TRBD1 is a possible D gene (5 bases). Trimming shortened V by 7 bases and J by 8 bases, and 14 bases separated the two germline ends. Germline V CDR1 and CDR2: GTSNPN, SVGIG (reference sequence). The length of the CDR3 is 12 residues. As DNA, the CDR3 is TGTGCCTTCCAGGGTTTGCGCGAAAAACTGTTTTTT. It yields the protein CAFQGLREKLFF.

The chain uses TRBV5-4 and TRBJ1-2; unclear D gene. This CDR3 region has 14 residues. V was cut by 0 bases and J by 2 bases, with 8 bases left in between. Germline assignment: CDR1 SGHNT and CDR2 YYREEE (reference sequence). The CDR3 region is CASSLAGRNYGYTF. CDR3 sequence (DNA): TGTGCCAGCAGCTTGGCAGGCAGGAACTATGGCTACACCTTC.

This chain uses TRBV11-2 with TRBJ1-1; D perhaps matches TRBD1 (6 bases). CDR1 is SGHAT, CDR2 FQNNGV, per germline. Trimming removed 5 bases from V and 10 bases from J, with 23 bases in between. This CDR3 contains 15 residues. Here the CDR3 DNA reads TGTGCCAGCAGCCTCCCCCTCGACAGGCCCCGCAGAGCTTTCTTT. This translates into CASSLPLDRPRRAFF.

This rearrangement joins TRBV6-5 to TRBJ1-3; D is possibly TRBD1 (6 bases). Trimming removed 6 bases from V and 4 bases from J, with 16 bases in between. The germline gives CDR1 MNHEY, CDR2 SVGAGI. The CDR3 loop spans 15 amino acids. DNA of the CDR3: TGTGCCAGCAGCTCAAGACAGGTCCCCGGAAACACCATATATTTT. Translation gives CASSSRQVPGNTIYF.

This clone was seen just once. The chain joins TRBV7-3 to TRBJ2-3, with D possibly matching TRBD2 (6 bases). V was shortened by 1 base and J by 2 bases, with 10 bases between the two germline ends. The germline gives CDR1 SGHTA, CDR2 FQGTGA. The CDR3 consists of 15 residues. The chain's CDR3 is CASSLRGGVTDTQYF. The CDR3 DNA sequence: TGTGCCAGCAGCTTAAGGGGCGGGGTCACAGATACGCAGTATTTT.

The J gene is TRBJ1-3, the V gene TRBV27; D call uncertain. Germline V gene data show CDR1 as MNHEY and CDR2 as SMNVEV (reference sequence). This CDR3 is 15 amino acids long. Trimming took off 2 bases at V and 3 bases at J, with 11 bases between the two ends. Here the CDR3 DNA reads TGTGCCAGCAGTTTAAACGGGAGAAGTGGAAACACCATATATTTT. Translation: CASSLNGRSGNTIYF.

This rearrangement joins TRBV6-1 to TRBJ2-2; D is unclear. The CDR3 contains 13 residues. The V gene's germline CDR1 is MNHNS and CDR2 SASEGT. V lost 6 bases to trimming and J lost 2 bases, with 7 bases between them. CDR3 DNA sequence: TGTGCCAGCAGCTACAGTAACACCGGGGAGCTGTTTTTT. Amino acids: CASSYSNTGELFF.